The entry below gives a single TCR beta chain sequence along with its context. Time point indicated: after trial treatment. Regarding treatment: LDRT plus nivolumab, ipilimumab, low-dose cyclophosphamide and aspirin (RACIN trial). The study gave donors nivolumab, ipilimumab, aspirin, low-dose cyclophosphamide and low-dose radiotherapy. Primers targeting TRAV and TRBV primed first-strand cDNA, covering alpha and beta chains. For amplifying TCRs, the PCR ran for approximately 18 cycles with Phusion, which was used together with a constant-region primer and the adapter on the V primers. TCRdb re-analysed the reads in MiXCR, keeping a single row per CDR3 protein. The sample yields approximately 100,000 distinct CDR3 sequences, less than 25% seen once. The record originates from a study of low-dose radiotherapy and immunotherapy resistance in tumors. Across the study: Cohort 2 received 1 Gy per fraction every two weeks, totaling 13 Gy over 26 weeks.

CDR1 is MNHEY and CDR2 is SVGAGI in the germline V gene. The CDR3 extends over 13 amino acids. Trimming removed 2 bases from V and 7 bases from J, with 9 bases in between. This TCR came from a male donor with prostate cancer. The chain joins TRBV6-5 to TRBJ1-5, with D tentatively TRBD1 (5 bases). The sample in question was PBMCs, obtained after low-dose radiotherapy plus immunotherapy. CDR3 coding DNA: TGTGCCAGCAGTTACGACGGGGGACAGCCCCAGCATTTT. The encoded protein is CASSYDGGQPQHF.